The 21 T cell receptor beta chains below all came from one sample that was sequenced in a study of vaccination and CD4 T cells after COVID-19. No antigen has been assigned to these receptors. Scientists ran DNA taken from cultured CD4+ T cells through the Oncomine TCR Beta short-read assay for sequencing. Via MiXCR, TCRdb re-called the PCR reads, giving one row per CDR3 protein. The table has around 18,000 distinct CDR3 sequences, 70% seen once. Documented treatment: approximately 10-day PBMC culture with coronavirus spike peptide pools or control peptides (ViraFEST assay). The sample taken for sequencing was CD4+ T cells from blood, cultured in vitro. Receptors were obtained from a human donor who had recovered from COVID-19.

This clonotype has just a few counts. The chain carries TRBV7-3 and TRBJ1-1; TRBD1 might be the D (5 bases). Germline values: CDR1 SGHTA, CDR2 FQGTGA. Trimming took 2 bases from V and 8 from J, leaving 12 bases between them. The CDR3 contains 13 residues. The CDR3 coding sequence is TGTGCCAGCAGCTTAGGGGGACGCGGCGAAGCTTTCTTT. It encodes CASSLGGRGEAFF.

V is TRBV19 and J is TRBJ1-3; D remains unclear. CDR3 size: 15 residues. The germline gives CDR1 LNHDA, CDR2 SQIVND (reference sequence). Trimming cost V 5 bases and J 0 bases, with 11 bases left between them. The CDR3 here is CASSPQTPSGNTIYF. CDR3 coding DNA: TGTGCCAGTAGTCCACAGACCCCCTCTGGAAACACCATATATTTT.

The chain uses TRBV10-3 and TRBJ2-7; possible D gene TRBD1, 6 bases. This CDR3 contains 16 residues. In germline, CDR1 is ENHRY, CDR2 SYGVKD. Trimming cost V 5 bases and J 2 bases, with 19 bases left between them. DNA of the CDR3: TGTGCCATCAGTCCCTCTGTCCTCGGGGACACCTACGAGCAGTACTTC. Translating it yields CAISPSVLGDTYEQYF.

The chain joins TRBV6-1 to TRBJ1-1, with 8 bases aligning to TRBD1. The V and J ends lost 5 bases and 0 bases, in that order; junction bases with no gene match: 17. Germline values: CDR1 MNHNS, CDR2 SASEGT. The CDR3 runs 19 residues. The CDR3 DNA is TGTGCCAGCAGTCACGGACAGGGAGATTATTTCGTAATGAACACTGAAGCTTTCTTT. Its translation is CASSHGQGDYFVMNTEAFF.

The J gene is TRBJ2-5, the V gene TRBV20-1, with TRBD1 matching 8 bases. Germline CDR1 DFQATT, CDR2 SNEGSKA (reference sequence). V was clipped by 5 bases and J by 0 bases; unmatched bases: 2. The CDR3 has 13 residues. CDR3 nucleotide sequence: TGCAGTGCTCGGACAGGGAACCAAGAGACCCAGTACTTC. It translates to CSARTGNQETQYF.

V is TRBV2 and J is TRBJ1-3, with D possibly TRBD1 on 5 matching bases. The CDR3 extends over 14 amino acids. Per germline, CDR1 SNHLY and CDR2 FYNNEI. Trimming stripped 3 bases from V and 7 bases from J, with 13 bases between. The CDR3 is CASSDQGPGNTIYF. DNA for the CDR3: TGTGCCAGCAGTGATCAGGGCCCCGGGAACACCATATATTTT.

The V call is TRBV20-1, the J call TRBJ2-1, with D possibly being TRBD2 (5 bases). The germline V and J ends were trimmed by 4 bases and 15 bases, with 16 bases remaining between them. Germline CDR1 and CDR2: DFQATT and SNEGSKA (reference sequence). The CDR3 consists of 11 residues. The CDR3 nucleotides are TGCAGTGCTATCTCTCTAGCTGCGCCGTTCTTC. This codes for CSAISLAAPFF.

This clonotype was detected only once. V gene TRBV7-3 combines with J gene TRBJ1-1; 7 nucleotides align to TRBD1. CDR1 and CDR2 from the germline V gene are SGHTA and FQGTGA. The CDR3 sequence is 16 residues long. V was clipped by 7 bases and J by 13 bases; unmatched bases: 24. The CDR3 loop is CASTNQADRALRYGFF. CDR3 coding DNA: TGTGCCAGCACCAACCAGGCCGACAGGGCACTGAGGTATGGTTTCTTT. Full variable domain (outside the CDR3, taken from reference TRBV7-3 and TRBJ1-1): GAGVSQTPSNKVTEKGKYVELRCDPISGHTALYWYRQSLGQGPEFLIYFQGTGAADDSGLPNDRFFAVRPEGSVSTLKIQRTERGDSAVYLCASTNQADRALRYGFFGQGTRLTVV.

The CDR3 region is CASSESLSYNEQFF. DNA for the CDR3: TGTGCCAGCAGTGAAAGCCTCTCCTACAATGAGCAGTTCTTC. This chain joins TRBV2 and TRBJ2-1; no reliable D call. The CDR3 loop spans 14 amino acids. V was clipped by 2 bases and J by 0 bases, with 5 bases between them. Looked up from germline, CDR1 is SNHLY and CDR2 is FYNNEI.

This clonotype occurred a few times. The J gene is TRBJ2-5, the V gene TRBV6-1; TRBD2 might be the D (6 bases). The CDR3 is 17 amino acids. CDR1 MNHNS and CDR2 SASEGT come from the germline V gene. V lost 0 bases, J lost 5 bases, and 19 bases lay in between. The CDR3 DNA reads TGTGCCAGCAGTGAAGCGCACGGGGCGGGGCGCGGGGAGACCCAGTACTTC. Its translation is CASSEAHGAGRGETQYF.

The rearrangement links TRBV6-1 to TRBJ2-1, with 12 bases aligning to TRBD2. The germline V gene encodes CDR1 MNHNS and CDR2 SASEGT. V dropped 7 bases and J dropped 0; count of bases not matched to a gene: 4. This CDR3 has 16 residues. Here the CDR3 reads CASIMGLAGSYNEQFF. CDR3 in DNA: TGTGCCAGCATCATGGGACTAGCGGGCTCCTACAATGAGCAGTTCTTC.

This chain uses TRBV7-3 with TRBJ2-5, with D unclear. Looked up from germline, CDR1 is SGHTA and CDR2 is FQGTGA. The V gene lost 0 bases and the J gene lost 9 bases, with 11 bases spanning the gap. The CDR3 length is 13 residues. In nucleotides, the CDR3 is TGTGCCAGCAGCTTAACTCCAGAGATGGCCCAGTACTTC. This encodes CASSLTPEMAQYF.

This clonotype was seen a few times. This chain links TRBV6-2 or TRBV6-3 with TRBJ1-5; D might be TRBD1 (5 bases). The CDR3 extends over 18 amino acids. V gave up 5 bases and J gave up 0 bases, with 20 bases separating them. In germline, CDR1 is MNHEY, CDR2 SVGEGT. The DNA for the CDR3 is TGTGCCAGCAGTACAGGAAGGATGGCCCTCTATAGCAATCAGCCCCAGCATTTT. Translated, it gives CASSTGRMALYSNQPQHF.

The J gene is TRBJ1-3, the V gene TRBV20-1; no firm D call. Germline CDR1 reads DFQATT; CDR2 reads SNEGSKA (reference sequence). CDR3 length: 15 residues. Trimming stripped 1 base from V and 0 bases from J, with 10 bases between. The CDR3 coding sequence is TGCAGTGCTAGAGGACCAGGAATCTCTGGAAACACCATATATTTT. Encoded protein: CSARGPGISGNTIYF.

The chain has TRBV7-2 and TRBJ2-7; 9 bases fit TRBD1. V trimming: 3 bases; J trimming: 4 bases; junction bases outside the gene matches: 7. The CDR3 loop spans 15 amino acids. Germline V gives CDR1 SGHTA, CDR2 FQGNSA. CDR3 sequence (DNA): TGTGCCAGCAGCTTCCCGGGACAGGGTGATTACGAGCAGTACTTC. Amino acid sequence: CASSFPGQGDYEQYF.

In this sample, this clonotype turned up a few times. V and J are TRBV6-2 or TRBV6-3 and TRBJ1-5, with D unresolved. Germline CDR1 and CDR2: MNHEY and SVGEGT. Trimming shortened V by 2 bases and J by 1 base, and 3 bases separated the two germline ends. The CDR3 has 13 residues. The CDR3 region is CASSYRSNQPQHF. CDR3 nucleotide sequence: TGTGCCAGCAGTTACCGCAGCAATCAGCCCCAGCATTTT.

This rearrangement joins TRBV30 to TRBJ1-3, with 8 bases aligning to TRBD1. CDR3 size: 16 residues. Germline loops: CDR1 GTSNPN, CDR2 SVGIG (reference sequence). V was pared by 2 bases and J by 4 bases, with 10 bases of the junction left unmatched. CDR3 coding DNA: TGTGCCTGGAGTCCACGGACAGGGCTGACGGGAAACACCATATATTTT. Residues: CAWSPRTGLTGNTIYF.

This chain connects TRBV2 to TRBJ1-5; D call uncertain. There are 14 residues in the CDR3. V shed 6 bases and J shed 0 bases, with 9 bases lying between them. Germline CDR1 is SNHLY and CDR2 is FYNNEI. CDR3 in DNA: TGTGCCAGCAGGGCGACTTATAGCAATCAGCCCCAGCATTTT. The encoded protein is CASRATYSNQPQHF.

The chain combines TRBV20-1 with TRBJ2-2, with TRBD2 matching 10 bases. The germline gives CDR1 DFQATT, CDR2 SNEGSKA (reference sequence). The CDR3 is 16 amino acids. J lost 6 bases, V lost 6 bases, and 13 bases had no gene match. The CDR3 DNA sequence: TGCAGTGCCCCGATTAACCTAGCGGGAGCCTCCGGGGAGCTGTTTTTT. This translates into CSAPINLAGASGELFF.

The J gene is TRBJ1-6, the V gene TRBV11-3, with unresolved D. Germline V gene lookup returns CDR1 SGHNT and CDR2 YENEEA. The CDR3 totals 15 residues. Trimming took off 5 bases at V and 7 bases at J, with 15 bases between the two ends. The CDR3, as DNA: TGTGCCAGCAGCCTTTCCGGGCCTGTAAATTCACCCCTCCACTTT. It translates to CASSLSGPVNSPLHF.

This rearrangement joins TRBV24-1 to TRBJ2-7, with D tentatively TRBD1 or TRBD2 (5 bases each). CDR1 and CDR2 from the germline V gene are KGHDR and SFDVKD. The V end lost 9 bases, the J end lost 3 bases, and 17 bases lay between the germline ends. The CDR3 runs 14 residues. The CDR3: CATQGTGPYYEQYF. Here the CDR3 DNA reads TGTGCCACCCAAGGGACGGGACCTTACTACGAGCAGTACTTC.